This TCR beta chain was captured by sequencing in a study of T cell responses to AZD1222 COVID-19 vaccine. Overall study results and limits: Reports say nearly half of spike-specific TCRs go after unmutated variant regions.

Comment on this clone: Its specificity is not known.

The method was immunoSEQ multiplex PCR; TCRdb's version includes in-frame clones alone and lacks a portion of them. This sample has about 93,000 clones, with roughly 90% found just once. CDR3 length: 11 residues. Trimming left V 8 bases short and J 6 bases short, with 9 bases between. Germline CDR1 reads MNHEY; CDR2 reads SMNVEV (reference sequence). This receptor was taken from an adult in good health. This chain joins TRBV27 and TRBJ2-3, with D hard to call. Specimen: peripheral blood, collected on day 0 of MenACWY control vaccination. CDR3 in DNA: TGTGCCAGCGTGTACGGGGATACGCAGTATTTT. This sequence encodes CASVYGDTQYF.